This is a list of T cell receptor beta chains from one sample in a study of T cell responses to AZD1222 COVID-19 vaccine. Using immunoSEQ multiplex PCR, the repertoire was profiled, and TCRdb retains in-frame clones only, with some absent. This table holds 75,000 to 100,000 clones, roughly 84% found once. Sequencing used peripheral blood, obtained on day 0 of AZD1222 vaccination. The receptor set was obtained from an adult in good health. Each CDR3 is given with its conserved first and last residue. Each record gives: CDR3 protein, J gene, D gene, CDR3 length, V gene. A D gene is named only where the DNA matches it firmly.

CDR3 protein: CASSLSDSGTEAFF
J gene: TRBJ1-1
D gene: -
CDR3 length: 14
V gene: TRBV28

CDR3 protein: CATSEGSDYGYTF
J gene: TRBJ1-2
D gene: -
CDR3 length: 13
V gene: TRBV24-1

CDR3 protein: CASSEVHQPQHF
J gene: TRBJ1-5
D gene: -
CDR3 length: 12
V gene: TRBV3-1/TRBV3-2

CDR3 protein: CASSGQVLNSPLHF
J gene: TRBJ1-6
D gene: TRBD1
CDR3 length: 14
V gene: TRBV19

CDR3 protein: CAIRRQGNTGELFF
J gene: TRBJ2-2
D gene: TRBD1
CDR3 length: 14
V gene: TRBV10-3

CDR3 protein: CASSLSLVGNTIYF
J gene: TRBJ1-3
D gene: -
CDR3 length: 14
V gene: TRBV5-4

CDR3 protein: CATRPLGPYQPQHF
J gene: TRBJ1-5
D gene: -
CDR3 length: 14
V gene: TRBV15

CDR3 protein: CASSQGTGRTEAFF
J gene: TRBJ1-1
D gene: -
CDR3 length: 14
V gene: TRBV4-2

CDR3 protein: CSVQTGNPTDTQYF
J gene: TRBJ2-3
D gene: -
CDR3 length: 14
V gene: TRBV29-1

CDR3 protein: CASSDSLAGAFQETQYF
J gene: TRBJ2-5
D gene: TRBD2
CDR3 length: 17
V gene: TRBV2